The 20 T cell receptor beta chains below come from one sample, sequenced in a study of human T cells and chemical hapten exposure. Time point here: patch test 1, 2 weeks after DPC sensitization. Treatment here: therapeutic diphenylcyclopropenone sensitization with weekly scalp DPC. TCRdb re-analysed the RACE reads in MiXCR, keeping a single row per CDR3 protein. This sample yields 340,000 or so distinct CDR3 sequences, of which roughly 6.9% are seen a single time; 7% to 10% belongs to the top ten. The input for sequencing was whole blood, taken in connection with sensitization to the hapten diphenylcyclopropenone (DPC). These receptors came from a woman under 30 with alopecia areata. Some clones in this sample may be carry-over from other donors' samples.

The gene calls are TRBV20-1 and TRBJ2-3, with D perhaps given as TRBD1 or TRBD2 (5 bases each). Trimming removed 1 base from V and 3 bases from J, with 14 bases in between. The CDR3 runs 15 residues. CDR1 DFQATT and CDR2 SNEGSKA come from the germline V gene (reference sequence). CDR3 in DNA: TGCAGTGCTAGAGCTTGGGACCCTATGACAGATACGCAGTATTTT. This gives the protein CSARAWDPMTDTQYF.

In its sample, this clonotype was seen a few times. This sequence joins TRBV5-1 and TRBJ2-7; D unresolved. In germline, CDR1 is SGHRS, CDR2 YFSETQ. The CDR3 sequence is 15 residues long. The V and J ends lost 0 bases and 0 bases respectively, with 10 bases between them. The CDR3 reads CASSLEGKGSYEQYF. The CDR3, as DNA: TGCGCCAGCAGCTTGGAAGGGAAAGGCTCCTACGAGCAGTACTTC.

This clonotype came up many times. The chain carries TRBV28 and TRBJ2-7; D is ambiguous. V lost 7 bases, J lost 5 bases, and 12 bases lay in between. The CDR3 has 12 amino acids. The germline V gene has CDR1 MDHEN and CDR2 SYDVKM. DNA for the CDR3: TGTGCCAGCAACCAAAAGGGCCACGAGCAGTACTTC. Its translation: CASNQKGHEQYF.

About this clonotype: A much larger clone lies one base from this, so it may be a read error. The V call is TRBV6-2 or TRBV6-3, the J call TRBJ2-1; 8 bases are a match to TRBD2. The CDR3 consists of 14 residues. Germline V gene data show CDR1 as MNHEY and CDR2 as SVGEGT. With 2 bases clipped from V and 8 bases from J, the junction kept 5 bases outside the gene matches. CDR3 DNA sequence: TGTGCCAGCAGTTACAGCGGGGGAGGCGATGAGCAGTTCTTC. Amino acids: CASSYSGGGDEQFF.

The rearrangement uses TRBV12-3 or TRBV12-4 and TRBJ2-1, with D possibly TRBD2 on 5 matching bases. Between the trimmed V and J ends, which lost 4 bases and 10 bases, there was a span of 17 bases. This CDR3 is built from 14 residues. CDR3 residues: CASSSPGSFWEQFF. DNA for the CDR3: TGTGCCAGCAGTTCCCCGGGGTCGTTTTGGGAGCAGTTCTTC.

This clonotype showed up many times. The J gene is TRBJ1-2, the V gene TRBV28; D ambiguous. Germline loops: CDR1 MDHEN, CDR2 SYDVKM. With 6 bases removed from V and 6 bases from J, the gap between germline ends came to 11 bases. The CDR3 has 12 residues. The CDR3 DNA reads as TGTGCCAGCAGCCTGGACCCGAATGGCTACACCTTC. Its protein is CASSLDPNGYTF.

This clonotype was detected ten times or more. The chain combines TRBV6-5 with TRBJ1-1; the match to TRBD1 covers 7 bases. Germline loops: CDR1 MNHEY, CDR2 SVGAGI. V trimming: 2 bases; J trimming: 0 bases; junction bases outside the gene matches: 6. The CDR3 has 16 amino acids. The CDR3 reads CASSYEAGGMNTEAFF. In DNA form, the CDR3 reads TGTGCCAGCAGTTACGAAGCAGGGGGGATGAACACTGAAGCTTTCTTT.

V usage is TRBV5-6 and J usage is TRBJ1-1; 7 nucleotides agree with TRBD1. Per germline, CDR1 SGHDT and CDR2 YYEEEE. The CDR3 is 17 amino acids. Trimming removed 2 bases from V and 1 base from J; junction bases left unmatched: 11. The CDR3 spells CASSFRLTGTTNTEAFF. The CDR3 DNA follows: TGTGCCAGCAGCTTTCGCTTGACAGGGACAACGAACACTGAAGCTTTCTTT.

This clonotype was observed at least ten times. The chain is built from TRBV3-1 and TRBJ2-5; 13 bases are shared with TRBD2. Germline V gene lookup returns CDR1 LGHDT and CDR2 YNNKEL (reference sequence). The CDR3 totals 16 residues. With 4 bases clipped from V and 2 bases from J, the junction kept 4 bases outside the gene matches. The CDR3 sequence is CASSLTSGGGQETQYF. The DNA of the CDR3 is TGTGCCAGCAGCCTCACTAGCGGGGGGGGACAAGAGACCCAGTACTTC.

This clonotype was observed a handful of times. In DNA, the CDR3 is TGTGCCAGCAGCAAATTAGGGTTAAGGGAAAACTATGGCTACACCTTC. Its protein product is CASSKLGLRENYGYTF. The chain has TRBV21-1 and TRBJ1-2. TRBV21-1 counts as a pseudogene. CDR3 length: 16 amino acids.

Here the CDR3 reads CASSQTSGITGELFF. CDR3 sequence (DNA): TGTGCCAGCAGCCAGACAAGCGGGATCACCGGGGAGCTGTTTTTT. The chain links TRBV4-2 to TRBJ2-2; 7 bases are shared with TRBD2. With 3 bases clipped from V and 4 bases from J, the junction kept 5 bases outside the gene matches. Germline V lookup: CDR1 LGHNA, CDR2 YNFKEQ. CDR3 length: 15 amino acids.

This chain's CDR3 is CASSLAGIYEKLFF. CDR3 sequence (DNA): TGTGCCAGCAGCTTAGCGGGGATTTATGAAAAACTGTTTTTT. The chain employs TRBV7-8 and TRBJ1-4, with D unclear. V lost 0 bases and J 6 bases, leaving 8 bases between the germline ends. Germline values: CDR1 SGHVS, CDR2 FQNEAQ. The CDR3 totals 14 residues. The variable domain in full, with the rest retrieved from reference TRBV7-8 and TRBJ1-4, is GAGVSQSPRYKVAKRGQDVALRCDPISGHVSLFWYQQALGQGPEFLTYFQNEAQLDKSGLPSDRFFAERPEGSVSTLKIQRTQQEDSAVYLCASSLAGIYEKLFFGSGTQLSVL.

The chain links TRBV6-2 or TRBV6-3 to TRBJ2-3; 9 nucleotides align to TRBD1. Losses at the gene ends were 6 bases for V and 4 bases for J; bases not matched to a gene: 5. The CDR3 contains 14 residues. Per the germline V gene, CDR1 is MNHEY and CDR2 is SVGEGT. CDR3 sequence (DNA): TGTGCCAGCAGAACAGGGGGCTCGGCAGATACGCAGTATTTT. This sequence encodes CASRTGGSADTQYF.

The table lists this clonotype with many counts. The chain recombines TRBV20-1 with TRBJ2-1, with 10 bases lining up with TRBD2. Germline trimming cut 1 base from V and 9 bases from J; bases unmatched to any gene: 15. The CDR3 sequence is 17 residues long. In germline, CDR1 is DFQATT, CDR2 SNEGSKA (reference sequence). Here the CDR3 reads CSARGTSGDLISGEQFF. The CDR3 nucleotides read TGCAGTGCTAGAGGAACTAGCGGGGATCTCATTTCGGGTGAGCAGTTCTTC.

This clonotype was detected only a few times. The chain links TRBV7-3 to TRBJ2-5; 10 nucleotides agree with TRBD1. Germline V gene sequence: CDR1 SGHTA, CDR2 FQGTGA. This CDR3 has 16 residues. V shed 0 bases, J shed 1 base, and the junction held 2 bases outside the gene matches. The DNA of the CDR3 is TGTGCCAGCAGCTTAACGAGGGACAGGGGCCAAGAGACCCAGTACTTC. Its translation: CASSLTRDRGQETQYF.

The V and J genes are TRBV10-3 and TRBJ1-1, with unresolved D. Germline-derived CDR1 and CDR2 are ENHRY and SYGVKD. V dropped 7 bases and J dropped 2 bases, with 5 bases sitting between them. The CDR3 length is 11 residues. For the CDR3, the DNA is TGTGCCATCACTAACAACACTGAAGCTTTCTTT. It specifies CAITNNTEAFF.

The chain combines TRBV7-2 with TRBJ2-7; 11 bases match TRBD2. The CDR3 runs to 14 residues. Germline trimming cut 5 bases from V and 4 bases from J; bases unmatched to any gene: 4. Germline V gene lookup returns CDR1 SGHTA and CDR2 FQGNSA. CDR3 nucleotides: TGTGCCAGCAGCCGTAGCGGGGGGGGATACGAGCAGTACTTC. Its protein product is CASSRSGGGYEQYF.

This rearrangement joins TRBV12-2 to TRBJ1-1; the DNA was not used to check the table's D call, TRBD1. TRBV12-2 constitutes a pseudogene. There are 16 residues in the CDR3. In DNA, the CDR3 is TGTGCAAGTCGCCTTTGTCGGGGACAGGCGAACACTGAAGCTTTCTTT. It yields the protein CASRLCRGQANTEAFF.

This clonotype came up a few times. The rearrangement links TRBV3-1 to TRBJ2-3, with D uncertain. This CDR3 region has 14 residues. CDR1 is LGHDT and CDR2 is YNNKEL in the germline V gene (reference sequence). With 4 bases removed from V and 3 bases from J, the gap between germline ends came to 11 bases. CDR3 in amino acids: CASSRSIQTDTQYF. CDR3 DNA: TGTGCCAGCAGCCGATCAATTCAAACAGATACGCAGTATTTT.

This clonotype was picked up a small number of times. The chain couples TRBV12-3 or TRBV12-4 to TRBJ1-4, with 7 nucleotides matching TRBD1. J was trimmed by 5 bases and V by 0 bases; bases with no gene match: 3. This CDR3 has 15 residues. The CDR3 is CASSLARGPNEKLFF. CDR3 DNA sequence: TGTGCCAGCAGTTTAGCGAGGGGGCCCAATGAAAAACTGTTTTTT.